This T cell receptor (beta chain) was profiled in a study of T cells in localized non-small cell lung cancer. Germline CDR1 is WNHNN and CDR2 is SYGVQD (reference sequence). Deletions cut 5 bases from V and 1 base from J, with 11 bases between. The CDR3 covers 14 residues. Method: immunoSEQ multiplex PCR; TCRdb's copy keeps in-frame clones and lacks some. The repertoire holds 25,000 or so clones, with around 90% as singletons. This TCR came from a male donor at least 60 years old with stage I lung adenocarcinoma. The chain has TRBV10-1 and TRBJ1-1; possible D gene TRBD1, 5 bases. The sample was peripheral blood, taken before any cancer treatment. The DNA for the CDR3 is TGCGCCAGCAGTCGGACAAATAGGAACACTGAAGCTTTCTTT. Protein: CASSRTNRNTEAFF.